Each of the 14 T cell receptor beta chains below was sequenced from the same sample in a study of blood T cells in healthy people across ages. A second PCR, run for about 6 to 11 cycles, used a sample-barcoded 5' primer plus a J-beta primer mix. Using its own MiXCR run on the 5' RACE reads, TCRdb lists one record per CDR3 protein. The table lists some 920,000 distinct CDR3 sequences, just over 50% of them singletons. What was sequenced was blood. These receptor sequences come from a woman aged 55-69 years in good health.

This chain links TRBV7-9 with TRBJ2-5; TRBD2 might be the D (9 bases). CDR1 and CDR2 (germline): SEHNR, FQNEAQ (reference sequence). This CDR3 spans 20 amino acids. Trimming removed 5 bases at V and 11 bases at J, with 39 bases between. The CDR3 DNA follows: TGTGCCAGCAGCCCCGACCCTTGGCAGGGGGCGGCTAGCGGGAAGAGTGAGCAGTACTTC. Its translation: CASSPDPWQGAASGKSEQYF.

The sample holds many counts of this clonotype. The chain links TRBV20-1 to TRBJ2-1; the match to TRBD2 covers 8 bases. CDR1 and CDR2 (germline): DFQATT, SNEGSKA (reference sequence). Trimming took 7 bases from V and 2 from J; bases not matched to a gene: 7. The CDR3 totals 14 residues. The CDR3 DNA follows: TGCAGTGGATACGGGAGGGCCGCCTACAATGAGCAGTTCTTC. Translating it yields CSGYGRAAYNEQFF.

The chain combines TRBV7-9 with TRBJ2-4, with D unresolved. Per the germline V gene, CDR1 is SEHNR and CDR2 is FQNEAQ (reference sequence). The CDR3 contains 13 residues. Trimming stripped 10 bases from V and 5 bases from J, with 15 bases between. CDR3 in amino acids: CATAPFQENIQYF. CDR3 bases: TGTGCCACCGCCCCGTTCCAGGAAAACATTCAGTACTTC.

This clonotype was seen repeatedly, ten times or more. This chain uses TRBV29-1 with TRBJ2-3; TRBD2 matches 10 bases. CDR3 length equals 15 residues. J was trimmed by 0 bases and V by 4 bases; bases with no gene match: 4. Per germline, CDR1 SQVTM and CDR2 ANQGSEA. CDR3 nucleotide sequence: TGCAGCGTTGGGGCTAGCGGGAGTAGCACAGATACGCAGTATTTT. As protein: CSVGASGSSTDTQYF.

This chain connects TRBV7-6 to TRBJ2-1; TRBD2 matches 13 bases. V shed 5 bases and J 4 bases; nucleotides not matched to a gene: 11. This CDR3 region has 18 residues. Germline CDR1 is SGHVS and CDR2 is FNYEAQ. CDR3 in amino acids: CASSPGHLGLAGYNEQFF. In nucleotides, the CDR3 is TGTGCCAGCAGCCCGGGACACCTGGGACTAGCGGGGTACAATGAGCAGTTCTTC.

The chain links TRBV30 to TRBJ2-4, with TRBD1 identical over 9 bases. The J call may be in error: the DNA end matches TRBJ2-7 better. From germline, CDR1 is GTSNPN and CDR2 SVGIG (reference sequence). The CDR3 totals 14 residues. CDR3 loop: CAWSADRGLDEQYF. The CDR3 DNA follows: TGTGCCTGGAGTGCGGACAGGGGCCTGGACGAGCAGTACTTC.

This sequence joins TRBV4-3 and TRBJ1-2; D possibly corresponds to TRBD1 (5 bases). Germline CDR1 LGHNA, CDR2 YSLEER. Between the trimmed V and J ends, which lost 1 base and 4 bases, there was a span of 13 bases. The CDR3 covers 15 residues. CDR3 nucleotide sequence: TGCGCCAGCAGCCAAGCTAGAGTAGGGACCTATGGCTACACCTTC. Residues: CASSQARVGTYGYTF.

The chain couples TRBV28 to TRBJ2-7; D is unresolved. In germline, CDR1 is MDHEN, CDR2 SYDVKM. Trimming shortened V by 2 bases and J by 0 bases, and 8 bases separated the two germline ends. The CDR3 has 14 residues. CDR3 sequence: CASSLITVSYEQYF. The CDR3 bases are TGTGCCAGCAGTTTAATAACAGTCTCCTACGAGCAGTACTTC.

The chain links TRBV7-6 to TRBJ1-4; 7 positions match TRBD1. This CDR3 has 16 residues. Germline assignment: CDR1 SGHVS and CDR2 FNYEAQ. V was clipped by 4 bases and J by 5 bases; unmatched bases: 10. The CDR3 sequence: CASSYQTGNTNEKLFF. CDR3 nucleotide sequence: TGTGCCAGCAGCTACCAGACAGGGAATACAAATGAAAAACTGTTTTTT. The full variable domain, in which reference TRBV7-6 and TRBJ1-4 provide the parts outside the CDR3, is GAGVSQSPRYKVTKRGQDVALRCDPISGHVSLYWYRQALGQGPEFLTYFNYEAQQDKSGLPNDRFSAERPEGSISTLTIQRTEQRDSAMYRCASSYQTGNTNEKLFFGSGTQLSVL.

In its sample, this clonotype was seen a few times. The J gene is TRBJ2-7, the V gene TRBV20-1, with TRBD1 identical over 9 bases. Germline CDR1 is DFQATT and CDR2 is SNEGSKA (reference sequence). V shed 6 bases and J 4 bases; nucleotides not matched to a gene: 10. This CDR3 comprises 14 residues. CDR3 coding DNA: TGCAGTGCCGAACAGGGGGCACGCGAATACGAGCAGTACTTC. Protein: CSAEQGAREYEQYF.

The gene calls are TRBV20-1 and TRBJ2-4; 10 bases line up with TRBD2. With the DNA end fitting TRBJ2-5 better, the J assignment may be wrong. Germline V lookup: CDR1 DFQATT, CDR2 SNEGSKA (reference sequence). The CDR3 runs to 15 residues. The DNA of the CDR3 is TGCAGTGCTAGAGAGGCGGCTAGCGGGAGTGGGACCCAGTACTTC. This gives the protein CSAREAASGSGTQYF.

The chain recombines TRBV13 with TRBJ2-1; 8 nucleotides line up with TRBD1. The better agreement between TRBJ2-7 and the DNA end casts doubt on the J call. Per the germline V gene, CDR1 is PRHDT and CDR2 is FYEKMQ (reference sequence). The CDR3 is 15 amino acids. CDR3 region: CASSQLGQGYNEQYF. The CDR3 coding sequence is TGTGCCAGCAGCCAGCTAGGACAGGGATACAATGAGCAGTACTTC.

This clonotype was detected only a few times. V gene TRBV7-2 combines with J gene TRBJ1-4; D gene ambiguous. CDR3 size: 13 residues. V shed 4 bases and J shed 7 bases, with 10 bases lying between them. From germline, CDR1 is SGHTA and CDR2 FQGNSA. CDR3 protein: CASSSRMREKLFF. The DNA for the CDR3 is TGTGCCAGCAGCTCACGGATGCGTGAAAAACTGTTTTTT. Based on the CDR3 plus reference TRBV7-2 and TRBJ1-4, the full variable domain is GAGVSQSPSNKVTEKGKDVELRCDPISGHTALYWYRQSLGQGLEFLIYFQGNSAPDKSGLPSDRFSAERTGGSVSTLTIQRTQQEDSAVYLCASSSRMREKLFFGSGTQLSVL.

This clonotype was seen more than once but under ten times. This chain joins TRBV4-1 and TRBJ1-4; D is ambiguous. CDR1 and CDR2 from the germline V gene are MGHRA and YSYEKL. The CDR3 spans 17 residues. V shed 4 bases and J shed 0 bases, with 15 bases lying between them. This CDR3 is CASSPRPRGATNEKLFF. The CDR3 DNA reads as TGCGCCAGCAGCCCACGTCCTCGGGGAGCAACTAATGAAAAACTGTTTTTT.